The 14 T cell receptor beta chains below all came from one sample that was sequenced in a study of Ad26.COV2.S vaccination and SARS-CoV-2 variants. Stated treatment: roughly 18 received Ad26.COV2.S at low or high dose, single or two shots; about 5 received placebo; per-sample allocation not given. Repertoires come from day 63 after the first vaccine or placebo injection. Generated by immunoSEQ multiplex PCR, the TCRdb table keeps only in-frame clones and is missing some. The sample lists about 440,000 clones, around 85% occurring once. This material consisted of peripheral blood, taken in a trial of Ad26.COV2.S vaccine versus placebo. The receptors were sampled from a person aged 18 to 65 who received the Ad26.COV2.S COVID-19 vaccine or a placebo.

This chain uses TRBV19 with TRBJ1-2, with a weak D call TRBD1 (6 bases). The germline gives CDR1 LNHDA, CDR2 SQIVND (reference sequence). The CDR3 consists of 13 residues. Between the trimmed V and J ends, which lost 5 bases and 1 base, there was a span of 8 bases. CDR3 nucleotides: TGTGCCAGTAGTCCGGACAGTAACTATGGCTACACCTTC. This codes for CASSPDSNYGYTF. The full variable domain, its missing parts supplied by reference TRBV19 and TRBJ1-2, is DGGITQSPKYLFRKEGQNVTLSCEQNLNHDAMYWYRQDPGQGLRLIYYSQIVNDFQKGDIAEGYSVSREKKESFPLTVTSAQKNPTAFYLCASSPDSNYGYTFGSGTRLTVV.

J is TRBJ1-2 and V is TRBV30; 7 nucleotides match TRBD1. Germline V CDR1 and CDR2: GTSNPN, SVGIG (reference sequence). The CDR3 length is 13 residues. Trimming at V came to 6 bases and at J to 8 bases, leaving 12 bases not matched to a gene. CDR3 amino acids: CACDRDRGVGYTF. The CDR3 DNA sequence: TGTGCCTGTGACCGGGACAGAGGCGTCGGCTACACCTTC. Full variable domain (outside the CDR3, taken from reference TRBV30 and TRBJ1-2): SQTIHQWPATLVQPVGSPLSLECTVEGTSNPNLYWYRQAAGRGLQLLFYSVGIGQISSEVPQNLSASRPQDRQFILSSKKLLLSDSGFYLCACDRDRGVGYTFGSGTRLTVV.

The chain joins TRBV3-1 (or the pseudogene TRBV3-2) to TRBJ2-3; D gene unclear. This CDR3 spans 13 amino acids. V lost 0 bases and J 10 bases, leaving 11 bases between the germline ends. Per the germline V gene, CDR1 is LGHDT and CDR2 is YNNKEL (reference sequence). CDR3 in DNA: TGTGCCAGCAGCCAAGATGCTGGAACTGCGCAGTATTTT. This sequence encodes CASSQDAGTAQYF.

This clone was seen a handful of times. J is TRBJ1-2 and V is TRBV19; no reliable D call. V shed 3 bases and J shed 7 bases, with 18 bases lying between them. CDR1 LNHDA and CDR2 SQIVND come from the germline V gene (reference sequence). The CDR3 loop spans 15 amino acids. The CDR3 spells CASSMDRRTARGYTF. The CDR3 nucleotides read TGTGCCAGTAGTATGGACCGACGTACGGCGCGTGGCTACACCTTC.

This clone was recorded once. The rearrangement joins TRBV6-5 to TRBJ2-5; D possibly uses TRBD1 or TRBD2 (5 bases each). The CDR3 loop spans 12 amino acids. Germline lookup yields CDR1 MNHEY and CDR2 SVGAGI. V was clipped by 6 bases and J by 4 bases, with 9 bases between them. CDR3 amino acids: CASRGVGETQYF. The CDR3, as DNA: TGTGCCAGCAGGGGGGTTGGAGAGACCCAGTACTTC.

The V call is TRBV24-1, the J call TRBJ2-1; TRBD1 agrees at 7 bases. The CDR3 loop spans 13 amino acids. In germline, CDR1 is KGHDR, CDR2 SFDVKD. Trimming removed 4 bases from V and 8 bases from J; junction bases left unmatched: 4. The CDR3 DNA sequence: TGTGCCACCAGTGACCCGGGACAGTATGAGCAGTTCTTC. Residues: CATSDPGQYEQFF.

The chain employs TRBV27 and TRBJ1-5, with unresolved D. The germline CDR1 and CDR2 sequences are MNHEY and SMNVEV (reference sequence). The CDR3 length is 13 residues. V lost 2 bases and J lost 4, with 6 bases in between. The CDR3 here is CASSLGQNQPQHF. Here the CDR3 DNA reads TGTGCCAGCAGTTTAGGGCAGAATCAGCCCCAGCATTTT.

This chain connects TRBV15 to TRBJ2-2; 10 bases match TRBD2. The CDR3 runs 18 residues. Trimming cost V 0 bases and J 4 bases; bases outside gene matches: 8. The germline V gene encodes CDR1 LNHNV and CDR2 YYDKDF (reference sequence). Written as DNA, the CDR3 is TGTGCCACCAGCAGAGACCCCCTAGCGGGGGTCCTCACCGGGGAGCTGTTTTTT. Translation gives CATSRDPLAGVLTGELFF.

The chain joins TRBV7-2 to TRBJ2-3, with unresolved D. Germline V gene sequence: CDR1 SGHTA, CDR2 FQGNSA. This CDR3 contains 15 residues. Trimming cost V 1 base and J 0 bases, with 8 bases left between them. This chain's CDR3 is CASSLGVKSTDTQYF. CDR3 bases: TGTGCCAGCAGCTTAGGAGTGAAAAGCACAGATACGCAGTATTTT.

This clone was counted once. In nucleotides, the CDR3 is TGTGCCTGGAGTAAGGGGCTGAACACTGAAGCTTTCTTT. Translated, it gives CAWSKGLNTEAFF. The chain carries TRBV30 and TRBJ1-1; a weak D match, TRBD1 (5 bases). Germline V CDR1 and CDR2: GTSNPN, SVGIG (reference sequence). The V and J ends lost 2 bases and 0 bases respectively, with 7 bases between them. The CDR3 contains 13 residues.

The V call is TRBV28, the J call TRBJ1-6; 10 bases line up with TRBD1. From germline, CDR1 is MDHEN and CDR2 SYDVKM. The ends lost 3 bases at V and 0 bases at J; junction bases unmatched: 8. The CDR3 has 19 amino acids. As DNA, the CDR3 is TGTGCCAGCAGTTTGACGGGACAGGGGTCCCACTCCTATAATTCACCCCTCCACTTT. It yields the protein CASSLTGQGSHSYNSPLHF.

The chain couples TRBV7-2 to TRBJ1-6, with a tentative D call TRBD1 (6 bases). The V and J ends lost 5 bases and 9 bases respectively, with 8 bases between them. CDR1 is SGHTA and CDR2 is FQGNSA in the germline V gene. The CDR3 runs to 12 residues. CDR3 sequence: CASSQGSSPLHF. DNA of the CDR3: TGTGCCAGCAGCCAGGGGTCTTCACCCCTCCACTTT.

This clone was found a few times. The DNA of the CDR3 is TGTGCCTGGAGTCCCGGGACTAGCTCTGATACGCAGTATTTT. Its protein product is CAWSPGTSSDTQYF. The chain couples TRBV30 to TRBJ2-3; 9 nucleotides agree with TRBD2. The CDR3 length is 14 residues. V shed 2 bases, J shed 6 bases, and the junction held 6 bases outside the gene matches. Germline loops: CDR1 GTSNPN, CDR2 SVGIG (reference sequence).

The CDR3 here is CAWSHVDGYTF. The CDR3 nucleotides read TGTGCCTGGAGCCATGTTGATGGCTACACCTTC. The chain carries TRBV30 and TRBJ1-2; no definite D call. The length of the CDR3 is 11 residues. The germline V gene encodes CDR1 GTSNPN and CDR2 SVGIG (reference sequence). The ends were cut back, 3 bases at V and 6 bases at J, with 8 bases in the middle.